This entry features one T cell receptor beta chain sequence. The sample holds one count of this clone. Its specific antigen is unknown. The record has no base qualities; no much larger clone is one base away. On a MiSeq, deep resolution sequencing aimed for a depth between 1 in 1 million and 1 in 200,000 T cells, with each clonotype covered 10x on average. TCR beta libraries were generated with the immunoSEQ hsTCRB Kit. The study's processing was this. ImmunoSEQ Data Assistant and ImmunoSEQ Analyzer were used for data analysis, and V, D and J genes were assigned according to IMGT definitions. Clonality, which ranges from 0 to 1, was calculated as one minus the normalized Shannon entropy of productive rearrangement frequencies. Only overrepresented clonotypes making up at least 0.05% of each patient's repertoire were included in the public clonotype analysis. About twelve repertoires from age-matched healthy donors, obtained from immuneACCESS, served as clonality controls. TCRdb took this table from immuneACCESS and kept in-frame rearrangements with V and J called. Such tables lack part of the clones; where checked against another copy, unresolved V genes explain under half of the gap, and the rest is unexplained. The V and J calls and clone size come from that table; D and trimming were worked out from the DNA. This sample is represented by about 150,000 clones; 79% of them were singletons. The top ten constitute more than 10% of the sample.

This sample stems from a study of cytotoxic CD8 clonotypes in ibrutinib-treated CLL listed by TCRdb under 2021. Study-wide context: The cohort included around 15 treatment-naive and about a dozen relapsed/refractory patients; about 18 were IGHV unmutated. Partial responses were observed in around 25 patients and complete responses in 2; after a median follow-up of 68 months, remission was maintained in 14 patients and progression was observed in approximately twelve. Response samples were taken after a median of approximately a year on treatment, ranging from about 6 to 40 months. Samples averaged approximately 260,000 productive templates and 90,000 to 95,000 productive rearrangements. Longitudinal samples were available for about 30% of the roughly 90 trial participants. Cryopreserved peripheral blood mononuclear cells were obtained before treatment, at response, and at either sustained remission or disease progression. Every remission and progressive disease sample was obtained while ibrutinib was still being received by the patients.

What the authors observed across the whole study: Sustained-remission and progressing patients did not have matched sampling times, and lymph node repertoires were not examined. Clonality increased at ibrutinib response, stayed stable in sustained remission, and fell back toward baseline at progression. Public clonotypes were rare and either shrank or stayed stable during treatment, and the rise in clonality at ibrutinib response reflected expansion of private clonotypes. Baseline clonality was found to be higher than that of age-matched healthy donors and was strongly correlated with circulating CD8+ T-cell counts.

The sample's time point label, decoded: about twelve months on ibrutinib. Approximately 2 micrograms of genomic DNA were extracted from cryopreserved PBMCs for TCR beta library preparation. Longitudinal blood samples from CLL patients receiving ibrutinib monotherapy were subjected to high-throughput TCR beta sequencing. The patients were enrolled in a single-center, open-label phase 2 trial of ibrutinib monotherapy. Material: PBMCs, obtained after 12 months of ibrutinib treatment. The sequence was obtained from a human donor with chronic lymphocytic leukemia.

The CDR3 has the sequence CASSLSIGSSYEQYF. In nucleotides, the sequence is TGTGCCAGCAGCTTAAGTATCGGCTCCTCCTACGAGCAGTACTTC. The receptor chain draws on TRBV7-3 and TRBJ2-7; the D gene cannot be named for sure. Counted from cysteine to phenylalanine, this CDR3 has 15 amino acids. Kept here is only the CDR3 DNA, which spans 45 bases and is read in frame from base 1. V and J are truncated by 1 base and 0 bases respectively, leaving an intervening sequence of 10 bases. Via the germline V gene, CDR1 is SGHTA and CDR2 FQGTGA.